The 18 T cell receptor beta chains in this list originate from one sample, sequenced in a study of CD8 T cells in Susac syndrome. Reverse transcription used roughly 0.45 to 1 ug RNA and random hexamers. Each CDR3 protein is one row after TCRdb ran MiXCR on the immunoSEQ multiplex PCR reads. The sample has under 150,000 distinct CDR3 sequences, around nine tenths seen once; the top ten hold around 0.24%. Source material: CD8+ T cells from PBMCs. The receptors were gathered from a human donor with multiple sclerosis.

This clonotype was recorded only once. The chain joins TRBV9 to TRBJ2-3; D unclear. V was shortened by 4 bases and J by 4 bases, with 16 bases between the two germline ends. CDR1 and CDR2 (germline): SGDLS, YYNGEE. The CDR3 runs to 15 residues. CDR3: CASSTPGGSADTQYF. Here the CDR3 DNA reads TGTGCCAGCAGCACCCCCGGTGGAAGCGCAGATACGCAGTATTTT. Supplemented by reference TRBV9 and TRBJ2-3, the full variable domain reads DSGVTQTPKHLITATGQRVTLRCSPRSGDLSVYWYQQSLDQGLQFLIQYYNGEERAKGNILERFSAQQFPDLHSELNLSSLELGDSALYFCASSTPGGSADTQYFGPGTRLTVL.

The CDR3: CSARDLGGYNEQFF. CDR3 DNA: TGCAGTGCTAGAGATCTTGGTGGCTACAATGAGCAGTTCTTC. V and J are TRBV20-1 and TRBJ2-1; D call uncertain. V was trimmed by 0 bases and J by 3 bases, leaving 9 bases between them. Per the germline V gene, CDR1 is DFQATT and CDR2 is SNEGSKA (reference sequence). This CDR3 spans 14 amino acids.

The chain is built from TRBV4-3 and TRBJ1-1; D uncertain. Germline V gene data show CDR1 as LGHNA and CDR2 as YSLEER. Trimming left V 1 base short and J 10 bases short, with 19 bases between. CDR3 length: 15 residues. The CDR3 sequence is CASSQGAGYTEVAFF. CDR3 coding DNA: TGCGCCAGCAGCCAAGGGGCAGGATACACTGAAGTAGCTTTCTTT.

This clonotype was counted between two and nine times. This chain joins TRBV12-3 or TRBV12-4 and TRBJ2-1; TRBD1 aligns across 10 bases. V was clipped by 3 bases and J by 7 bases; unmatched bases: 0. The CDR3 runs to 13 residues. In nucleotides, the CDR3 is TGTGCCAGCAGTTTGGGACAGGGGAATGAGCAGTTCTTC. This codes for CASSLGQGNEQFF.

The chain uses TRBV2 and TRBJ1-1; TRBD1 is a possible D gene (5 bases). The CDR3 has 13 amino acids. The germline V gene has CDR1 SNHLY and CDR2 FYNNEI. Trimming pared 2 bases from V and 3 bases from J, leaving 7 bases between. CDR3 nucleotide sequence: TGTGCCAGCAGTGAACGGGGGGACACTGAAGCTTTCTTT. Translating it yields CASSERGDTEAFF.

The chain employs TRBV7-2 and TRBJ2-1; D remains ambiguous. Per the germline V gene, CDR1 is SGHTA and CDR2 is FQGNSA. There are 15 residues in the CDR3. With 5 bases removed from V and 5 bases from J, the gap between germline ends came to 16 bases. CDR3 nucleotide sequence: TGTGCCAGCAGCCAACTGGCGACTCCTAACAATGAGCAGTTCTTC. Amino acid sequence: CASSQLATPNNEQFF.

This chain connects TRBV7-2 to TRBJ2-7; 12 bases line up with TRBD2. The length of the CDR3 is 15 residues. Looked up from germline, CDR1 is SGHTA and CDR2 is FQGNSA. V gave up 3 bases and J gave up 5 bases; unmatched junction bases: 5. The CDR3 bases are TGTGCCAGCAGCTTGGCTAGCGGGAGGGTCGACGAGCAGTACTTC. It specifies CASSLASGRVDEQYF.

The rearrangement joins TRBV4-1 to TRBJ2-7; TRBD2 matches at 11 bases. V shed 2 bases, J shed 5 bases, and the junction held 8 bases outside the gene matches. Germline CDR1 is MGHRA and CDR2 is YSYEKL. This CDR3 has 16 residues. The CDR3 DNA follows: TGCGCCAGCAGCCAACGTTGGACTAGCGGGTCCCACGAGCAGTACTTC. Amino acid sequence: CASSQRWTSGSHEQYF.

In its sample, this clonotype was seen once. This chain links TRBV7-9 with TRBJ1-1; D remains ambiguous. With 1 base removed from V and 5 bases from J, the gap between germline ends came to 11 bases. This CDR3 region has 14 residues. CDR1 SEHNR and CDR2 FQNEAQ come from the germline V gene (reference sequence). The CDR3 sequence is CASSLGRFITEAFF. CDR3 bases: TGTGCCAGCAGCTTAGGTAGATTTATAACTGAAGCTTTCTTT.

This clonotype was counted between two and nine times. CDR3 region: CSVRDPSNEQYF. The CDR3, as DNA: TGCAGCGTGAGAGACCCATCCAACGAGCAGTACTTC. The rearrangement joins TRBV29-1 to TRBJ2-7, with no clear D. CDR1 and CDR2 (germline): SQVTM, ANQGSEA. The CDR3 runs 12 residues. The V and J ends lost 6 bases and 5 bases respectively, with 14 bases between them.

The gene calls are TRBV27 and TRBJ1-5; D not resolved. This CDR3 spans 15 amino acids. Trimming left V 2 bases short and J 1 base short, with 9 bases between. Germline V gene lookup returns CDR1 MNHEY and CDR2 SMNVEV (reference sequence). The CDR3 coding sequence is TGTGCCAGCAGTTTAGTTGCCTTAAGCAATCAGCCCCAGCATTTT. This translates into CASSLVALSNQPQHF.

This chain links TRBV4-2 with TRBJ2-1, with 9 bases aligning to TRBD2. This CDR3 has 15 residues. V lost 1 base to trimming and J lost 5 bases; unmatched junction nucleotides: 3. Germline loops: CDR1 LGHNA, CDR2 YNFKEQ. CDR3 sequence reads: CASSQGLAENNEQFF. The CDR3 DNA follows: TGTGCCAGCAGCCAAGGACTAGCGGAGAACAATGAGCAGTTCTTC.

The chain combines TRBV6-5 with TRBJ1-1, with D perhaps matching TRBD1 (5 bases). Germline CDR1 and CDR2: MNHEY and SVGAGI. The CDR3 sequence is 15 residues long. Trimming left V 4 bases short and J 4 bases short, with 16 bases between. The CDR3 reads CASSWGLLPSTEAFF. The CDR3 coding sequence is TGTGCCAGCAGTTGGGGACTCCTACCAAGCACTGAAGCTTTCTTT.

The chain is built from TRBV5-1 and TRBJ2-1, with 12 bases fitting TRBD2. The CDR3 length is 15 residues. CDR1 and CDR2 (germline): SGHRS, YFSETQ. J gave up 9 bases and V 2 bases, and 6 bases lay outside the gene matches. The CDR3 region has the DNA TGCGCCAGCAGCTTATCCGGGACTAGCGGGTCTGAGCAGTTCTTC. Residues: CASSLSGTSGSEQFF.

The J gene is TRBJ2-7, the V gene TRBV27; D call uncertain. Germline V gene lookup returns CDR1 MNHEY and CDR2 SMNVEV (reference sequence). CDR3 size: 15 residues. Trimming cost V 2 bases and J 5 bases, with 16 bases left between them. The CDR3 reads CASSLGQTANHEQYF. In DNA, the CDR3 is TGTGCCAGCAGTTTAGGGCAGACCGCTAACCACGAGCAGTACTTC.

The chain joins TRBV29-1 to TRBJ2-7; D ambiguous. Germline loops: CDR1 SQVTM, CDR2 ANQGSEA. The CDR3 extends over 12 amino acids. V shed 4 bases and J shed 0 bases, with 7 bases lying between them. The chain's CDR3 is CSVVASSYEQYF. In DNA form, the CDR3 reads TGCAGCGTTGTCGCCAGCTCCTACGAGCAGTACTTC.

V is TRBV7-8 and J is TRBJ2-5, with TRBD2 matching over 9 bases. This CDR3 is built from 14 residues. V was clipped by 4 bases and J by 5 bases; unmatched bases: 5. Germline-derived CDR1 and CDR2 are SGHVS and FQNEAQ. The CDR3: CASSWIAGEETQYF. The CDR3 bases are TGTGCCAGCAGCTGGATAGCGGGAGAGGAGACCCAGTACTTC. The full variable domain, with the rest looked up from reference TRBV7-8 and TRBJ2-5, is GAGVSQSPRYKVAKRGQDVALRCDPISGHVSLFWYQQALGQGPEFLTYFQNEAQLDKSGLPSDRFFAERPEGSVSTLKIQRTQQEDSAVYLCASSWIAGEETQYFGPGTRLLVL.

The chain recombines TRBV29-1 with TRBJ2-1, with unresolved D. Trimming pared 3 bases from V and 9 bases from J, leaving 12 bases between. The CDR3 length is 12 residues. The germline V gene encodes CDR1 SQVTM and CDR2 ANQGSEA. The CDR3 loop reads CSVEAPDLEQFF. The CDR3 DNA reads TGCAGCGTTGAGGCACCAGACCTTGAGCAGTTCTTC.